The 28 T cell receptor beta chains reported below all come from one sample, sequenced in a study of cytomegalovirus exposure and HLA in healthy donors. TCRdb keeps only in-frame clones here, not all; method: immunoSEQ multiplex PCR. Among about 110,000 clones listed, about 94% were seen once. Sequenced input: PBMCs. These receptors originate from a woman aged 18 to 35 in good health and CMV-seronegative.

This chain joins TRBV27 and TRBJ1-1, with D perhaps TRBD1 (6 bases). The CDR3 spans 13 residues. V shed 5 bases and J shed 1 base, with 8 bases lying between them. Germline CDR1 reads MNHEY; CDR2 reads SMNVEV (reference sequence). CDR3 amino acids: CASSLQGNTEAFF. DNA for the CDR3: TGTGCCAGCAGTCTACAGGGGAACACTGAAGCTTTCTTT.

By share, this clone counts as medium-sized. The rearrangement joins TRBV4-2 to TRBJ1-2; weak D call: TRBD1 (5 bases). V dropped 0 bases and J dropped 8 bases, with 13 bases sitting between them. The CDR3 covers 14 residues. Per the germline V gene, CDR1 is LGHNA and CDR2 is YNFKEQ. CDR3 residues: CASSQENPGEGYTF. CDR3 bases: TGTGCCAGCAGCCAAGAGAATCCGGGGGAGGGCTACACCTTC.

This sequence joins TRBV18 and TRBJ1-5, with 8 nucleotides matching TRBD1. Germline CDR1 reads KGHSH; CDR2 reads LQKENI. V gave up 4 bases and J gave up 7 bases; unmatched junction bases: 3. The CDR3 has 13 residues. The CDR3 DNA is TGTGCCAGCTCACAGGACAGGGCCCAGCCCCAGCATTTT. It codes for CASSQDRAQPQHF.

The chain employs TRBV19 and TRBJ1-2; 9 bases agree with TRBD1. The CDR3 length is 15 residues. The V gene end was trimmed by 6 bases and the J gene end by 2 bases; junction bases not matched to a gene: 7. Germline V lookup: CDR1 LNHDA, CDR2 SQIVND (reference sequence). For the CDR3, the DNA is TGTGCCAGTAGGTCACAGGGGGCCGGCAACTATGGCTACACCTTC. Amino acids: CASRSQGAGNYGYTF.

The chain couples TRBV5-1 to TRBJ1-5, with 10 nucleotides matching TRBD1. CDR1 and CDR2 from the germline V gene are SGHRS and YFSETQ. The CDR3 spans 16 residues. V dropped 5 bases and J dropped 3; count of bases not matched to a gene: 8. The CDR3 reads CASSPGQGGPNQPQHF. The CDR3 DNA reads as TGCGCCAGCAGTCCTGGACAGGGGGGCCCCAATCAGCCCCAGCATTTT.

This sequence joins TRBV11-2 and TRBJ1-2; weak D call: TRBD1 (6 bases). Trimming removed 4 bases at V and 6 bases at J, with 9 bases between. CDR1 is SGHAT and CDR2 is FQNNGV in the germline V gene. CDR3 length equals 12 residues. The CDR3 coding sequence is TGTGCCAGCAGCTCATACAGGGATGGCTACACCTTC. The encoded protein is CASSSYRDGYTF.

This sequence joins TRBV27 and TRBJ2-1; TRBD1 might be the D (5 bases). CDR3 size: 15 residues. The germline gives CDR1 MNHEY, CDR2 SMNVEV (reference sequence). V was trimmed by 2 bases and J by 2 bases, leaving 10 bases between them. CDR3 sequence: CASSLQGRAYNEQFF. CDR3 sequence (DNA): TGTGCCAGCAGTTTACAGGGCAGAGCCTACAATGAGCAGTTCTTC.

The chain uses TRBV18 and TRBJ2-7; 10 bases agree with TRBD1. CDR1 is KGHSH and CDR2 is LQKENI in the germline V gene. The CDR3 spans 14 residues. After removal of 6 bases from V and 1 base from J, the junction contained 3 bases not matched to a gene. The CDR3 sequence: CASSRDRGSYEQYF. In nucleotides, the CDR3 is TGTGCCAGCTCCCGGGACAGGGGTTCCTACGAGCAGTACTTC.

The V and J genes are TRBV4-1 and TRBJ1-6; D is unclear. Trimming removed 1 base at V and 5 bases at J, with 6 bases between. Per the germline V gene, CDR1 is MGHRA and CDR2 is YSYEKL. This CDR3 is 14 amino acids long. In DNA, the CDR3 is TGCGCCAGCAGCCAAGGGCAGGATAATTCACCCCTCCACTTT. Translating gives CASSQGQDNSPLHF.

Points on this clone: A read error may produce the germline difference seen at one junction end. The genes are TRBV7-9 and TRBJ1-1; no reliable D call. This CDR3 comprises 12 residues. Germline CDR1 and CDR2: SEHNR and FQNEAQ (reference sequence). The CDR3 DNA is TGTGCCAGCAGCCTAGCGGGCAGTGAAGCTTTCTTT. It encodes CASSLAGSEAFF.

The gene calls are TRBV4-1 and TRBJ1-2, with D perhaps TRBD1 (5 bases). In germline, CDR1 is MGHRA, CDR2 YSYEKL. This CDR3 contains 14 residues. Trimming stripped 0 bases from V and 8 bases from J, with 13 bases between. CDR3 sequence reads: CASSQDQGSKGYTF. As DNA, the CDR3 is TGCGCCAGCAGCCAAGATCAGGGATCCAAGGGCTACACCTTC.

In nucleotides, the CDR3 is TGTGCCAGCAGCGTAGCGGGCAGGGTATTGGACGAGCAGTACTTC. This encodes CASSVAGRVLDEQYF. The V call is TRBV9, the J call TRBJ2-7, with TRBD1 as a possible D gene (5 bases). The CDR3 contains 15 residues. Germline V CDR1 and CDR2: SGDLS, YYNGEE. V shed 0 bases and J shed 5 bases, with 15 bases lying between them.

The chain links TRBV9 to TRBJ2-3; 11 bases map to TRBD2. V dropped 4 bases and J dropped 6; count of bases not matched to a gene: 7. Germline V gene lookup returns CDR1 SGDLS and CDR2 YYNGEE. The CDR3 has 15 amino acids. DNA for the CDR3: TGTGCCAGCAGCCCCCGGACTAGCGGGCGGGATACGCAGTATTTT. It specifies CASSPRTSGRDTQYF.

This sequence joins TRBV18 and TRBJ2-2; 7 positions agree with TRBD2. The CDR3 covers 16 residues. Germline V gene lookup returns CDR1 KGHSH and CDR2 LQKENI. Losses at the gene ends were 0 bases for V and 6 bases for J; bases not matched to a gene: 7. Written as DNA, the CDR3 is TGTGCCAGCTCACCACCTTCACTAGCGAATCCCGGGGAGCTGTTTTTT. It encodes CASSPPSLANPGELFF.

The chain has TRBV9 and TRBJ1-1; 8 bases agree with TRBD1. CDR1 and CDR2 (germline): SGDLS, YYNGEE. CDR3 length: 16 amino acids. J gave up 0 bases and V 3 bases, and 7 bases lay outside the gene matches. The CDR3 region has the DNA TGTGCCAGCAGCGGTAGACAGGGGAGGGTGAACACTGAAGCTTTCTTT. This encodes CASSGRQGRVNTEAFF.

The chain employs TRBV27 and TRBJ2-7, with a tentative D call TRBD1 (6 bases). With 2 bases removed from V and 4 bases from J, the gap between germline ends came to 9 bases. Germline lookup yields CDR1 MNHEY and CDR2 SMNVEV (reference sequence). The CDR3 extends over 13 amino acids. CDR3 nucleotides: TGTGCCAGCAGTTTAAACAGGGAATACGAGCAGTACTTC. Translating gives CASSLNREYEQYF.

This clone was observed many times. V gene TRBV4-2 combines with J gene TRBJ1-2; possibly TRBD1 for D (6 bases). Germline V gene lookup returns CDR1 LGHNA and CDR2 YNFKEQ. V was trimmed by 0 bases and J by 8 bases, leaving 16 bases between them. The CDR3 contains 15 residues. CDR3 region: CASSQEGDRPWGYTF. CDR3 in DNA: TGTGCCAGCAGCCAAGAGGGAGACAGGCCTTGGGGCTACACCTTC.

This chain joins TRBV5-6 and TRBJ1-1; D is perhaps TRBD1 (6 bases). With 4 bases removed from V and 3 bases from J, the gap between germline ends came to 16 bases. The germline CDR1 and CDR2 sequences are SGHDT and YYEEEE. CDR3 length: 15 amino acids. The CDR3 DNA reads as TGTGCCAGCAGCGGTAACAGGGTTTTTGACACTGAAGCTTTCTTT. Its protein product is CASSGNRVFDTEAFF.

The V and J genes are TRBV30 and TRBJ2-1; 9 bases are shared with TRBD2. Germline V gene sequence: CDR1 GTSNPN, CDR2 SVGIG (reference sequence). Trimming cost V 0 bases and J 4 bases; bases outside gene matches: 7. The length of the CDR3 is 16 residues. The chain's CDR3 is CAWSVLLAGGYNEQFF. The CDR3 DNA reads TGTGCCTGGAGTGTACTCCTGGCGGGGGGGTACAATGAGCAGTTCTTC.

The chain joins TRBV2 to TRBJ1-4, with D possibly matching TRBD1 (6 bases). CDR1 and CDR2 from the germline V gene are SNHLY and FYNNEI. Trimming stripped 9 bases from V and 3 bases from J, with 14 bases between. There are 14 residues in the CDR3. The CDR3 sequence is CASDFRGANEKLFF. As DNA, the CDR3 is TGTGCCAGTGATTTCAGGGGCGCTAATGAAAAACTGTTTTTT.

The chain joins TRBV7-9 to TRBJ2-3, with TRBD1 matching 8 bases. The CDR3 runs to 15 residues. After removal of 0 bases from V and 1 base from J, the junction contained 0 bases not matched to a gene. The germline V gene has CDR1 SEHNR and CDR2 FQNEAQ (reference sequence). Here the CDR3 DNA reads TGTGCCAGCAGCTTAGCGGGACAGGGCACAGATACGCAGTATTTT. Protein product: CASSLAGQGTDTQYF.

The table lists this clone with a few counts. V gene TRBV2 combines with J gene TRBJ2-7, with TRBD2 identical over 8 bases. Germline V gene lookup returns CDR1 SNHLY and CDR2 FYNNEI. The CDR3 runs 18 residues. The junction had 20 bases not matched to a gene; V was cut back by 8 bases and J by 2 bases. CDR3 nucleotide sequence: TGTGCCAGCGAACCCCGAGAGGGTACGGGGGGGACGGCCTACGAGCAGTACTTC. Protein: CASEPREGTGGTAYEQYF.

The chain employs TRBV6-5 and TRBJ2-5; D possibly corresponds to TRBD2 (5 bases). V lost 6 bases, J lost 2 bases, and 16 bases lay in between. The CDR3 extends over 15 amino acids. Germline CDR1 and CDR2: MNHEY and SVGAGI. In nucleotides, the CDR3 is TGTGCCAGCAGAGTAGGAGGACCCATACAAGAGACCCAGTACTTC. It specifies CASRVGGPIQETQYF.

The CDR3 protein is CASSLPGTQYNEQFF. CDR3 sequence (DNA): TGTGCCAGCAGCTTGCCCGGGACACAATACAATGAGCAGTTCTTC. This chain links TRBV7-9 with TRBJ2-1; tentatively, D is TRBD1 (6 bases). The germline CDR1 and CDR2 sequences are SEHNR and FQNEAQ (reference sequence). With 3 bases removed from V and 4 bases from J, the gap between germline ends came to 13 bases. CDR3 length: 15 residues.

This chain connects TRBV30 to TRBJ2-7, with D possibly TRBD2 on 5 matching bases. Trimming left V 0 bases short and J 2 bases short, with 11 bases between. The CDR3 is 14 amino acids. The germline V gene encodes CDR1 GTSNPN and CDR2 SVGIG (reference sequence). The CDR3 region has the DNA TGTGCCTGGAGTGTACGGGGAGCCCCCTACGAGCAGTACTTC. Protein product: CAWSVRGAPYEQYF.

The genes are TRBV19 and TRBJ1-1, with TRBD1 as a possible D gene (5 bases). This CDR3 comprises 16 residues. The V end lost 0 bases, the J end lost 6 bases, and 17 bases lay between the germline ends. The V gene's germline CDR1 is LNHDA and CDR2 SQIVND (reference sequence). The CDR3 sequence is CASSIDKVPGESEAFF. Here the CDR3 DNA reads TGTGCCAGTAGTATAGATAAAGTTCCGGGGGAGTCTGAAGCTTTCTTT.

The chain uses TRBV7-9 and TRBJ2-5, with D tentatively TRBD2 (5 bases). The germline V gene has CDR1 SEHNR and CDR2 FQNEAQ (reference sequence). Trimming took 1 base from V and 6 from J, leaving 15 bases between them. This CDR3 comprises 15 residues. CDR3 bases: TGTGCCAGCAGCTTAGAGGAGGCAGGAAAACAGACCCAGTACTTC. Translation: CASSLEEAGKQTQYF.

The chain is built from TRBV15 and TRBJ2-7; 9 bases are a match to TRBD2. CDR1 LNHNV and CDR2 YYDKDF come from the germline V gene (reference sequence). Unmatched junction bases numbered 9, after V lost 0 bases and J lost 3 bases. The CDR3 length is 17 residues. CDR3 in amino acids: CATSRDRGSGGIYEQYF. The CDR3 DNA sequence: TGTGCCACCAGCAGAGATAGAGGTAGCGGGGGAATCTACGAGCAGTACTTC.